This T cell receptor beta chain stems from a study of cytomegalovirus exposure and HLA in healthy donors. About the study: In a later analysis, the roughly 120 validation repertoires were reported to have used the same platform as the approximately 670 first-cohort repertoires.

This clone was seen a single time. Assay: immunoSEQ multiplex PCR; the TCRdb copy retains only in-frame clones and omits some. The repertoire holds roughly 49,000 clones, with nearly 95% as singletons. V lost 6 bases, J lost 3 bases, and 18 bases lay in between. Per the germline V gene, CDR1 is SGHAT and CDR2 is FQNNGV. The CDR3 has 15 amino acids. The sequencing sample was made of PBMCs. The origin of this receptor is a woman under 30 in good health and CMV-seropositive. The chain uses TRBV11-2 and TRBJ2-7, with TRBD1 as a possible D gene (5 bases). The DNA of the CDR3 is TGTGCCAGCAGAATGTGGGGAACAGGATTCTACGAGCAGTACTTC. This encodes CASRMWGTGFYEQYF.